This entry is about one T cell receptor beta chain. Its antigen remains unknown. Method: immunoSEQ multiplex PCR; TCRdb's copy keeps in-frame clones and lacks some. The table includes roughly 130,000 clones, around nine tenths detected once. The germline gives CDR1 SGHVS, CDR2 FQNEAQ. This CDR3 region has 14 residues. V shed 1 base and J shed 2 bases, with 7 bases lying between them. This entry belongs to a study of radiation and T cells in renal cell carcinoma. Study findings and constraints: Top tumor clonotypes rose in blood 2 weeks post-radiation, then contracted. Pretreatment tumor biopsies were lacking, so baseline clonotypes are unknown.

The time point was: blood 2 weeks post-SBRT. Sample treatment: 15 Gy SBRT to primary tumor, nephrectomy 4 weeks later. The tumor was a clear cell renal cell carcinoma. Sequencing used blood, obtained from a patient whose treatment included radiotherapy and nephrectomy. This sequence joins TRBV7-8 and TRBJ2-3; D remains unclear. The TCR comes from a woman in her seventies with renal cell carcinoma. The CDR3 DNA follows: TGTGCCAGCAGCTTAGGAACATCCACAGATACGCAGTATTTT. Protein sequence: CASSLGTSTDTQYF.